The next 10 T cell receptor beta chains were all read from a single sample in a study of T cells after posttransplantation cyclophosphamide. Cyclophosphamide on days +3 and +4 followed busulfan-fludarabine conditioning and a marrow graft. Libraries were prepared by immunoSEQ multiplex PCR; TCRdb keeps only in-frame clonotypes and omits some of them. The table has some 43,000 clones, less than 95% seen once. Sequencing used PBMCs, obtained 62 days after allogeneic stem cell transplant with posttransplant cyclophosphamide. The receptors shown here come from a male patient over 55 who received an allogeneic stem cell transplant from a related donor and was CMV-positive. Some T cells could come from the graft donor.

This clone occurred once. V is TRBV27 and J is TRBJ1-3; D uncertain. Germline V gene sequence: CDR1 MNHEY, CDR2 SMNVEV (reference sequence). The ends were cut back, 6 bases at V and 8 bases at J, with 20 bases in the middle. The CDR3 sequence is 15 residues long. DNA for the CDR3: TGTGCCAGCAGACCCGTCTCCAGACCCGGGGACACCATATATTTT. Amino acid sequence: CASRPVSRPGDTIYF.

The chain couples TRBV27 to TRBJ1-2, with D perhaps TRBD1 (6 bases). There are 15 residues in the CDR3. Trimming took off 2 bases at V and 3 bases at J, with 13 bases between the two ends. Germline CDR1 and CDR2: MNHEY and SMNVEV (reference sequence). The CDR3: CASSLALGGDYGYTF. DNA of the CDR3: TGTGCCAGCAGTTTAGCGTTAGGGGGAGACTATGGCTACACCTTC.

The CDR3 DNA follows: TGTGCCAGCAGCTTAGATGGCCTTATGAACACTGAAGCTTTCTTT. It translates to CASSLDGLMNTEAFF. V is TRBV11-2 and J is TRBJ1-1; D is undetermined. The CDR3 is 15 residues long. Trimming took off 0 bases at V and 0 bases at J, with 8 bases between the two ends. Germline CDR1 reads SGHAT; CDR2 reads FQNNGV.

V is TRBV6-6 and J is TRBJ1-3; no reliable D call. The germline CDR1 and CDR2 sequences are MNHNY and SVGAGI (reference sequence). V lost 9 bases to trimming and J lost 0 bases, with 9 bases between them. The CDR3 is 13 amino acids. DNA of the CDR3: TGTGCCAGTCGAACGAGCTCTGGAAACACCATATATTTT. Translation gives CASRTSSGNTIYF.

The CDR3 region has the DNA TGTGCCAGCAGTTGGACTAGCGGGGGGGACAATGAGCAGTTCTTC. Encoded protein: CASSWTSGGDNEQFF. This rearrangement joins TRBV6-6 to TRBJ2-1; TRBD2 matches at 15 bases. The trim removed 4 bases at V and 5 bases at J, leaving 0 bases unmatched. The germline V gene has CDR1 MNHNY and CDR2 SVGAGI (reference sequence). This CDR3 has 15 amino acids.

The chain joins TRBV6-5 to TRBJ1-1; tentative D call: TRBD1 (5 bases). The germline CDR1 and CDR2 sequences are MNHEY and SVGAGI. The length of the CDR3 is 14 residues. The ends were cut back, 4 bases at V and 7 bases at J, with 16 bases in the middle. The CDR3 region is CASSLRGRPVEAFF. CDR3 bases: TGTGCCAGCAGTTTAAGGGGCCGGCCAGTTGAAGCTTTCTTT.

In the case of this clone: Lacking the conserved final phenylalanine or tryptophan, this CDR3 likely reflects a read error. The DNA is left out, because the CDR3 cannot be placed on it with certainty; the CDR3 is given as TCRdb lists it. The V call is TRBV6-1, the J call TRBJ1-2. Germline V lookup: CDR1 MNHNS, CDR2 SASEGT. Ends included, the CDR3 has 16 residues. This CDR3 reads CASSEIFPPGLTEETV.

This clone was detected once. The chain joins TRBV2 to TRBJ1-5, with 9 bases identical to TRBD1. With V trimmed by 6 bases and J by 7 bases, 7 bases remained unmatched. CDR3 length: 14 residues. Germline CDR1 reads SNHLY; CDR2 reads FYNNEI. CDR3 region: CASRTRQGEQPQHF. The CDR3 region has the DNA TGTGCCAGCAGAACAAGACAGGGGGAGCAGCCCCAGCATTTT. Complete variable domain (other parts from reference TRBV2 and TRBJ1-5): EPEVTQTPSHQVTQMGQEVILRCVPISNHLYFYWYRQILGQKVEFLVSFYNNEISEKSEIFDDQFSVERPDGSNFTLKIRSTKLEDSAMYFCASRTRQGEQPQHFGDGTRLSIL.

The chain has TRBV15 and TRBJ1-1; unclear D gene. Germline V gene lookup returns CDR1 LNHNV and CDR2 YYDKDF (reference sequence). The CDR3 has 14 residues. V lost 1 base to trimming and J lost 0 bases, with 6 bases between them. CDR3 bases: TGTGCCACCAGCAGAGGCGGCATGAACACTGAAGCTTTCTTT. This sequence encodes CATSRGGMNTEAFF.

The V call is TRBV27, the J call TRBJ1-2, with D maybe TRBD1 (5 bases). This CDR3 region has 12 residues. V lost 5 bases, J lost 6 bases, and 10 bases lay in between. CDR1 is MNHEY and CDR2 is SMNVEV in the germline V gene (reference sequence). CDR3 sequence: CASSPSGDGYTF. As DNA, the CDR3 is TGTGCCAGCAGTCCCTCGGGGGATGGCTACACCTTC.